A selection of T cell receptor beta chains follows, all from one sample in a study of CD8+ T cells in alopecia areata. Sequenced by immunoSEQ multiplex PCR; TCRdb stores in-frame clones only, minus some. The sample yields approximately 150,000 clones, approximately 60% seen once. The sample comprised CD4+ T cells sorted from blood. The receptors were gathered from a human donor in good health. The CDR3 runs from the conserved cysteine through the conserved F or W. D genes are given only for firm matches.

V gene: TRBV29-1
D gene: NA
J gene: TRBJ1-2
CDR3 protein: CSVVDRGYTF

V gene: TRBV14
D gene: NA
J gene: TRBJ2-1
CDR3 protein: CASSQGTLLSSYNEQFF

V gene: TRBV10-3
D gene: NA
J gene: TRBJ2-2
CDR3 protein: CAIRGATGELFF

V gene: TRBV28
D gene: NA
J gene: TRBJ2-1
CDR3 protein: CATTPNRNEQFF

V gene: TRBV6-5
D gene: NA
J gene: TRBJ2-5
CDR3 protein: CASSYDTGVETQYF

V gene: TRBV13
D gene: TRBD2
J gene: TRBJ2-2
CDR3 protein: CASSLLQPGLAGPTGELFF

V gene: TRBV6-5
D gene: NA
J gene: TRBJ2-1
CDR3 protein: CASSYSGASYNEQFF

V gene: TRBV19
D gene: TRBD1
J gene: TRBJ1-6
CDR3 protein: CASRLTGVDSPLHF

V gene: TRBV7-9
D gene: TRBD2
J gene: TRBJ2-1
CDR3 protein: CASSRAGEYNEQFF

V gene: TRBV5-6
D gene: NA
J gene: TRBJ1-2
CDR3 protein: CASSLRTGFYGYTF

V gene: TRBV29-1
D gene: NA
J gene: TRBJ1-2
CDR3 protein: CSVEGSTGTNYGYTF

V gene: TRBV30
D gene: NA
J gene: TRBJ1-2
CDR3 protein: CAWRTNYGYTF

V gene: TRBV23-1
D gene: NA
J gene: TRBJ1-5
CDR3 protein: CASSHADQPQHF

V gene: TRBV5-1
D gene: NA
J gene: TRBJ1-1
CDR3 protein: CASSRPGGNTEAFF

V gene: TRBV5-6
D gene: NA
J gene: TRBJ2-4
CDR3 protein: CASSFFEILAKNIQYF

V gene: TRBV13
D gene: NA
J gene: TRBJ2-1
CDR3 protein: CASSSPGTETYNEQFF

V gene: TRBV7-2
D gene: NA
J gene: TRBJ1-1
CDR3 protein: CASSLGQPTEAFF

V gene: TRBV29-1
D gene: TRBD2
J gene: TRBJ2-7
CDR3 protein: CSVLGLLTSGPYEQYF

V gene: TRBV7-3
D gene: NA
J gene: TRBJ1-1
CDR3 protein: CASSTVKHTEAFF

V gene: TRBV6-5
D gene: NA
J gene: TRBJ1-1
CDR3 protein: CASSEGENTEAFF

V gene: TRBV30
D gene: NA
J gene: TRBJ2-3
CDR3 protein: CAWSDPDYSTDTQYF

V gene: TRBV6-1
D gene: NA
J gene: TRBJ2-6
CDR3 protein: CASSLISGANVLTF

V gene: TRBV7-9
D gene: NA
J gene: TRBJ1-1
CDR3 protein: CASSLGQNTEAFF

V gene: TRBV29-1
D gene: NA
J gene: TRBJ2-3
CDR3 protein: CSVVGSTTDTQYF

V gene: TRBV29-1
D gene: TRBD1
J gene: TRBJ2-5
CDR3 protein: CSVEGSSVGDSHQETQYF

V gene: TRBV29-1
D gene: TRBD1
J gene: TRBJ2-7
CDR3 protein: CSVKAVDRGSYEQYF

V gene: TRBV2
D gene: NA
J gene: TRBJ1-5
CDR3 protein: CASRDTGSQPQHF

V gene: TRBV5-6
D gene: TRBD1
J gene: TRBJ2-3
CDR3 protein: CASSRGQPIDTQYF

V gene: TRBV7-6
D gene: TRBD2
J gene: TRBJ2-3
CDR3 protein: CASRPASLAGDTQYF

V gene: TRBV19
D gene: NA
J gene: TRBJ1-1
CDR3 protein: CASSRLRNTEAFF

V gene: TRBV11-2
D gene: NA
J gene: TRBJ2-2
CDR3 protein: CASSLTTGELFF

V gene: TRBV10-3
D gene: NA
J gene: TRBJ2-7
CDR3 protein: CAISEGKGGFHEQYF

V gene: TRBV9
D gene: NA
J gene: TRBJ2-5
CDR3 protein: CASSVGTSYQETQYF

V gene: TRBV5-6
D gene: TRBD2
J gene: TRBJ2-1
CDR3 protein: CASEAGVRANEQFF

V gene: TRBV6-5
D gene: TRBD1
J gene: TRBJ1-5
CDR3 protein: CASKRQGFGQPQHF

V gene: TRBV7-6
D gene: TRBD2
J gene: TRBJ2-1
CDR3 protein: CASSSSMGGSSYNEQFF

V gene: TRBV28
D gene: NA
J gene: TRBJ2-7
CDR3 protein: CASSWLAEQYF

V gene: TRBV28
D gene: NA
J gene: TRBJ1-2
CDR3 protein: CASSQQGLFYYGYTF

V gene: TRBV2
D gene: NA
J gene: TRBJ1-1
CDR3 protein: CASRGVRVVEAFF

V gene: TRBV2
D gene: TRBD1
J gene: TRBJ1-4
CDR3 protein: CASRRDSNEKLFF

V gene: TRBV27
D gene: NA
J gene: TRBJ2-2
CDR3 protein: CASSLIPGPNTGELFF